The 27 T cell receptor beta chains reported below all come from one sample, sequenced in a study of blood T cell repertoires in COVID-19. Generated by immunoSEQ multiplex PCR, the TCRdb table keeps only in-frame clones and is missing some. Of over 350,000 clones listed, around 87% were seen once; the top ten hold more than 0.9%. The sample consisted of PBMCs or T cells enriched from blood (not recorded which). The receptor source for this set is a woman aged 25-40 years with acute COVID-19.

The chain recombines TRBV6-2 or TRBV6-3 with TRBJ2-1; possibly TRBD1 for D (5 bases). The CDR3 runs to 14 residues. Germline V gene lookup returns CDR1 MNHEY and CDR2 SVGEGT. V dropped 0 bases and J dropped 4 bases, with 7 bases sitting between them. The CDR3: CASSYSRQYNEQFF. In DNA, the CDR3 is TGTGCCAGCAGTTACTCTCGACAGTACAATGAGCAGTTCTTC.

The genes are TRBV5-1 and TRBJ2-7; 13 bases match TRBD2. Losses at the gene ends were 0 bases for V and 9 bases for J; bases not matched to a gene: 9. Germline V gene lookup returns CDR1 SGHRS and CDR2 YFSETQ. The CDR3 length is 16 residues. CDR3 DNA sequence: TGCGCCAGCAGCTTGGCAGGACTAGCGGGGGTAAGGGGGCAGTACTTC. Translated: CASSLAGLAGVRGQYF.

V gene TRBV7-2 combines with J gene TRBJ1-6; 7 nucleotides match TRBD1. Germline-derived CDR1 and CDR2 are SGHTA and FQGNSA. V shed 0 bases, J shed 7 bases, and the junction held 3 bases outside the gene matches. This CDR3 contains 15 residues. CDR3 in DNA: TGTGCCAGCAGCTTAGCGACAGGGTACAATTCACCCCTCCACTTT. Residues: CASSLATGYNSPLHF.

This clone was recorded only once. The rearrangement joins TRBV12-3 or TRBV12-4 to TRBJ2-2, with D tentatively TRBD2 (6 bases). The CDR3 sequence is 13 residues long. The V and J ends lost 4 bases and 5 bases respectively, with 8 bases between them. CDR3 loop: CASSSRGTGELFF. Here the CDR3 DNA reads TGTGCCAGCAGTTCGCGGGGAACCGGGGAGCTGTTTTTT.

The chain carries TRBV9 and TRBJ2-1; 12 bases fit TRBD2. The CDR3 is 15 residues long. V trimming: 3 bases; J trimming: 7 bases; junction bases outside the gene matches: 5. Germline lookup yields CDR1 SGDLS and CDR2 YYNGEE. The DNA for the CDR3 is TGTGCCAGCAGCGAGACTAGCGGGGGCCGGAATGAGCAGTTCTTC. Translating it yields CASSETSGGRNEQFF.

This clone turned up a few times. V usage is TRBV7-2 and J usage is TRBJ1-5, with no clear D. CDR3 length: 15 residues. The germline V and J ends were trimmed by 5 bases and 0 bases, with 11 bases remaining between them. The germline V gene has CDR1 SGHTA and CDR2 FQGNSA. The CDR3 sequence is CASSDGPYSNQPQHF. The CDR3 DNA sequence: TGTGCCAGCAGCGATGGGCCATATAGCAATCAGCCCCAGCATTTT.

The chain employs TRBV29-1 and TRBJ2-7; tentatively, D is TRBD1 (7 bases). Germline V gives CDR1 SQVTM, CDR2 ANQGSEA. V dropped 6 bases and J dropped 1 base, with 16 bases sitting between them. This CDR3 is built from 14 residues. CDR3 amino acids: CSVGGTATSYEQYF. CDR3 bases: TGCAGCGTGGGCGGGACAGCTACATCCTACGAGCAGTACTTC.

This chain uses TRBV5-1 with TRBJ2-2, with 8 bases that match TRBD2. Trimming cost V 2 bases and J 0 bases; bases outside gene matches: 3. This CDR3 region has 16 residues. Germline V CDR1 and CDR2: SGHRS, YFSETQ. As DNA, the CDR3 is TGCGCCAGCAGCTTACGGCGGGGGGCGAACACCGGGGAGCTGTTTTTT. Its protein is CASSLRRGANTGELFF.

This chain joins TRBV10-3 and TRBJ1-2; D is undetermined. The germline CDR1 and CDR2 sequences are ENHRY and SYGVKD. Trimming pared 1 base from V and 4 bases from J, leaving 16 bases between. CDR3 length equals 16 residues. The CDR3 bases are TGTGCCATCAGTGAGTACGTGTCACAATTCATCTATGGCTACACCTTC. Its translation is CAISEYVSQFIYGYTF.

The chain couples TRBV6-2 or TRBV6-3 to TRBJ1-1; 8 bases line up with TRBD1. The V and J ends lost 2 bases and 5 bases, in that order; junction bases with no gene match: 4. There are 14 residues in the CDR3. Germline CDR1 is MNHEY and CDR2 is SVGEGT. For the CDR3, the DNA is TGTGCCAGCAGTTACCTAACAGGGGGGACTGAAGCTTTCTTT. This encodes CASSYLTGGTEAFF.

The chain uses TRBV19 and TRBJ1-5; D not certain. The V and J ends lost 5 bases and 7 bases respectively, with 12 bases between them. CDR1 is LNHDA, CDR2 SQIVND, per germline (reference sequence). The CDR3 sequence is 13 residues long. For the CDR3, the DNA is TGTGCCAGTAGTTGGCAGACGGGGCAGCCCCAGCATTTT. It is translated as CASSWQTGQPQHF.

This clone has more than one count but fewer than ten. The rearrangement links TRBV3-1 (or the pseudogene TRBV3-2) to TRBJ1-1, with no clear D. This CDR3 comprises 15 residues. Trimming removed 0 bases from V and 1 base from J, with 9 bases in between. Germline-derived CDR1 and CDR2 are LGHDT and YNNKEL (reference sequence). The CDR3 protein is CASSQEDRRNTEAFF. In DNA, the CDR3 is TGTGCCAGCAGCCAAGAAGACCGGAGGAACACTGAAGCTTTCTTT.

The chain joins TRBV6-1 to TRBJ1-2, with D maybe TRBD1 (5 bases). Germline V gene data show CDR1 as MNHNS and CDR2 as SASEGT. The CDR3 has 15 residues. Trimming took 3 bases from V and 0 from J, leaving 11 bases between them. The CDR3: CASSDDSRPNYGYTF. CDR3 coding DNA: TGTGCCAGCAGTGACGACAGTCGCCCTAACTATGGCTACACCTTC.

The chain has TRBV6-2 or TRBV6-3 and TRBJ2-7; D perhaps matches TRBD1 (5 bases). The germline CDR1 and CDR2 sequences are MNHEY and SVGEGT. V was cut by 0 bases and J by 2 bases, with 20 bases left in between. There are 18 residues in the CDR3. This CDR3 is CASSYSITGGRQTYEQYF. CDR3 in DNA: TGTGCCAGCAGTTACTCGATCACAGGTGGCAGACAGACCTACGAGCAGTACTTC.

This sequence joins TRBV19 and TRBJ1-5; 11 nucleotides line up with TRBD1. CDR1 and CDR2 (germline): LNHDA, SQIVND (reference sequence). This CDR3 is 13 amino acids long. Trimming took 7 bases from V and 7 from J; bases not matched to a gene: 3. The CDR3, as DNA: TGTGCCAGTATCGGACAGGGGGCACAGCCCCAGCATTTT. Translated: CASIGQGAQPQHF.

This chain connects TRBV30 to TRBJ2-7; D may be TRBD1 (6 bases). V shed 0 bases and J shed 2 bases, with 11 bases lying between them. Germline V gene data show CDR1 as GTSNPN and CDR2 as SVGIG (reference sequence). This CDR3 region has 14 residues. The CDR3 here is CAWSVQGGTYEQYF. CDR3 coding DNA: TGTGCCTGGAGTGTACAGGGTGGGACCTACGAGCAGTACTTC.

The chain has TRBV19 and TRBJ1-5, with 9 bases aligning to TRBD1. Germline loops: CDR1 LNHDA, CDR2 SQIVND (reference sequence). The CDR3 extends over 14 amino acids. V shed 9 bases and J 4 bases; nucleotides not matched to a gene: 7. CDR3 nucleotide sequence: TGTGCCAGCTGGATGGGACAGGGAAATCAGCCCCAGCATTTT. Its translation is CASWMGQGNQPQHF. The full variable domain, in which reference TRBV19 and TRBJ1-5 provide the parts outside the CDR3, is DGGITQSPKYLFRKEGQNVTLSCEQNLNHDAMYWYRQDPGQGLRLIYYSQIVNDFQKGDIAEGYSVSREKKESFPLTVTSAQKNPTAFYLCASWMGQGNQPQHFGDGTRLSIL.

V gene TRBV9 combines with J gene TRBJ1-1, with 7 bases that match TRBD1. This CDR3 is built from 14 residues. J gave up 6 bases and V 0 bases, and 5 bases lay outside the gene matches. The germline V gene has CDR1 SGDLS and CDR2 YYNGEE. Written as DNA, the CDR3 is TGTGCCAGCAGCGTAGAGGGGGCGGGCCCTGAAGCTTTCTTT. Its protein product is CASSVEGAGPEAFF.

The rearrangement joins TRBV27 to TRBJ2-7, with 7 bases identical to TRBD1. Per the germline V gene, CDR1 is MNHEY and CDR2 is SMNVEV (reference sequence). This CDR3 comprises 14 residues. Germline trimming cut 5 bases from V and 2 bases from J; bases unmatched to any gene: 6. CDR3 residues: CASSETGPTYEQYF. CDR3 DNA: TGTGCCAGCAGTGAGACAGGGCCAACCTACGAGCAGTACTTC.

V gene TRBV30 combines with J gene TRBJ1-3; D not certain. CDR3 length: 12 amino acids. Germline CDR1 is GTSNPN and CDR2 is SVGIG (reference sequence). The CDR3 is CVAAGSGNTIYF. As DNA, the CDR3 is TGTGTGGCAGCGGGCTCTGGAAACACCATATATTTT. Drawing the rest from reference TRBV30 and TRBJ1-3, the complete variable domain is SQTIHQWPATLVQPVGSPLSLECTVEGTSNPNLYWYRQAAGRGLQLLFYSVGIGQISSEVPQNLSASRPQDRQFILSSKKLLLSDSGFYLCVAAGSGNTIYFGEGSWLTVV.

The rearrangement links TRBV5-1 to TRBJ1-6; D gene ambiguous. CDR1 and CDR2 (germline): SGHRS, YFSETQ. CDR3 length equals 17 residues. Trimming stripped 0 bases from V and 5 bases from J, with 15 bases between. CDR3 DNA sequence: TGCGCCAGCAGCTTGGGGATCCAACCTAGGCATAATTCACCCCTCCACTTT. This gives the protein CASSLGIQPRHNSPLHF.

The V and J genes are TRBV5-1 and TRBJ2-2; possible D gene TRBD2, 7 bases. The V end was cut by 1 base, the J end by 5 bases, with 12 bases between. CDR1 and CDR2 from the germline V gene are SGHRS and YFSETQ. The CDR3 is 15 residues long. CDR3 region: CASSLLGGRTGELFF. The CDR3 coding sequence is TGCGCCAGCAGCTTGCTGGGGGGGCGGACCGGGGAGCTGTTTTTT. The entire variable domain, with the rest obtained from reference TRBV5-1 and TRBJ2-2, is as follows: KAGVTQTPRYLIKTRGQQVTLSCSPISGHRSVSWYQQTPGQGLQFLFEYFSETQRNKGNFPGRFSGRQFSNSRSEMNVSTLELGDSALYLCASSLLGGRTGELFFGEGSRLTVL.

This sequence joins TRBV2 and TRBJ1-5; 10 bases match TRBD1. Germline lookup yields CDR1 SNHLY and CDR2 FYNNEI. Losses at the gene ends were 5 bases for V and 2 bases for J; bases not matched to a gene: 6. This CDR3 region has 16 residues. CDR3 bases: TGTGCCAGCAGTCGAGCCGGGACAGGGGGCAATCAGCCCCAGCATTTT. It yields the protein CASSRAGTGGNQPQHF.

The rearrangement links TRBV7-2 to TRBJ1-2, with D unresolved. Trimming took off 5 bases at V and 4 bases at J, with 11 bases between the two ends. This CDR3 spans 13 amino acids. Looked up from germline, CDR1 is SGHTA and CDR2 is FQGNSA. CDR3 sequence (DNA): TGTGCCAGCAGCCGGACGGGGAGCTATGGCTACACCTTC. Translating it yields CASSRTGSYGYTF.

The CDR3, as DNA: TGCAGTGCTAGTTCCGGGGATAGCAATCAGCCCCAGCATTTT. It specifies CSASSGDSNQPQHF. This chain uses TRBV20-1 with TRBJ1-5; D gene ambiguous. The germline V gene has CDR1 DFQATT and CDR2 SNEGSKA (reference sequence). This CDR3 contains 14 residues. V was shortened by 3 bases and J by 0 bases, with 9 bases between the two germline ends.

Written as DNA, the CDR3 is TGCAGCGTTGATAGCGGACACCAAGAGACCCAGTACTTC. Amino acid sequence: CSVDSGHQETQYF. The rearrangement uses TRBV29-1 and TRBJ2-5; D is perhaps TRBD2 (6 bases). Germline loops: CDR1 SQVTM, CDR2 ANQGSEA. The germline V and J ends were trimmed by 3 bases and 0 bases, with 8 bases remaining between them. The CDR3 is made up of 13 amino acids.

The J gene is TRBJ1-1, the V gene TRBV4-1, with D possibly being TRBD1 (6 bases). V lost 0 bases to trimming and J lost 0 bases, with 8 bases between them. CDR1 and CDR2 (germline): MGHRA, YSYEKL. The CDR3 runs to 15 residues. The CDR3 sequence is CASSQDQGMNTEAFF. CDR3 bases: TGCGCCAGCAGCCAAGATCAGGGGATGAACACTGAAGCTTTCTTT.